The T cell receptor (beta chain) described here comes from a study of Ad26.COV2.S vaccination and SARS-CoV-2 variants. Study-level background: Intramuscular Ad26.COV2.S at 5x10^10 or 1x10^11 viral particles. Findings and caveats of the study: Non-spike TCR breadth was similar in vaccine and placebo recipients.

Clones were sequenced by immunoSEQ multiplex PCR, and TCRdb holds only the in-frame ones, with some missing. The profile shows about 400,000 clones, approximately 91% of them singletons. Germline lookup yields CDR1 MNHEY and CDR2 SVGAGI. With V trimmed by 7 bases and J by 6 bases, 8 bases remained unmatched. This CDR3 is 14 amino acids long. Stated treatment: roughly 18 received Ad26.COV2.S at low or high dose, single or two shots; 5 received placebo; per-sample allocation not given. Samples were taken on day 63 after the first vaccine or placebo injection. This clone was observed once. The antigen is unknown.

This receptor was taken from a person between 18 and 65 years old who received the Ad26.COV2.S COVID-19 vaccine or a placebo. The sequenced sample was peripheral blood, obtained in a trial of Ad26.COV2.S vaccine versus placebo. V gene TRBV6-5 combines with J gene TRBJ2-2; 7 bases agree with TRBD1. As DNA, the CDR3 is TGTGCCAGCACAAGGGACAGATCGGCCGGGGAGCTGTTTTTT. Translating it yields CASTRDRSAGELFF.